Below, 13 T cell receptor beta chains from the same sample are listed, as sequenced in a study of CD8 T cells in ankylosing spondylitis (dated by TCRdb to about 2017). The library was prepared using 5' RACE. TCRdb shows the sequencer as Illumina HiSeq 2500. TCRdb took the public reads, trimmed them with fastp at Q25, ran MiXCR for clone calling and kept in-frame beta chains. When rows share a CDR3 protein, they turn into one entry using the most common DNA and genes. Within this sample are about 35,000 distinct CDR3 sequences, with about a tenth of them counted one time only. Approximately 16% of the sample comes from the top ten. The sample taken for sequencing was blood, either unsorted or a sorted T cell fraction (not recorded which). The receptor source for this set is a male donor with ankylosing spondylitis or in good health (not recorded which).

This clonotype was detected ten times or more. The chain joins TRBV5-1 to TRBJ2-5; tentative D call: TRBD2 (6 bases). Germline V gene data show CDR1 as SGHRS and CDR2 as YFSETQ. Trimming removed 2 bases from V and 3 bases from J, with 11 bases in between. CDR3 size: 14 residues. The DNA for the CDR3 is TGCGCCAGCAGCTTAGGAGGGGCAAAAGAGACCCAGTACTTC. It encodes CASSLGGAKETQYF.

This clonotype has a count of ten or more. CDR3 residues: CASSLGQGLNYGYTF. As DNA, the CDR3 is TGTGCCAGCAGCTTGGGACAGGGGTTAAACTATGGCTACACCTTC. J is TRBJ1-2 and V is TRBV5-4; TRBD1 agrees at 8 bases. V was clipped by 0 bases and J by 2 bases; unmatched bases: 3. Germline CDR1 reads SGHNT; CDR2 reads YYREEE (reference sequence). The CDR3 sequence is 15 residues long.

This clonotype was observed at least ten times. V usage is TRBV29-1 and J usage is TRBJ1-1; D possibly corresponds to TRBD1 (5 bases). The CDR3 runs to 13 residues. V was trimmed by 5 bases and J by 6 bases, leaving 16 bases between them. Germline CDR1 and CDR2: SQVTM and ANQGSEA. CDR3 amino acids: CSVYRGGLAEAFF. DNA for the CDR3: TGCAGCGTTTACCGGGGGGGGTTAGCTGAAGCTTTCTTT.

Judged by abundance, this clonotype is medium-sized (0.01 to 0.1%). This chain links TRBV5-1 with TRBJ2-2; no reliable D call. The CDR3 has 14 amino acids. Germline CDR1 reads SGHRS; CDR2 reads YFSETQ. The V end was cut by 2 bases, the J end by 0 bases, with 5 bases between. The chain's CDR3 is CASSLSANTGELFF. The CDR3 DNA reads TGCGCCAGCAGCTTATCAGCGAACACCGGGGAGCTGTTTTTT.

There are many counts of this clonotype. The chain links TRBV24-1 to TRBJ2-5, with D maybe TRBD2 (5 bases). The CDR3 extends over 16 amino acids. Between the trimmed V and J ends, which lost 3 bases and 4 bases, there was a span of 17 bases. CDR1 is KGHDR, CDR2 SFDVKD, per germline. CDR3: CATSDPILSGGETQYF. In DNA, the CDR3 is TGTGCCACCAGTGATCCCATTTTGAGCGGCGGAGAGACCCAGTACTTC.

This rearrangement joins TRBV18 to TRBJ2-1; D gene uncertain. V was cut by 6 bases and J by 0 bases, with 12 bases left in between. The CDR3 has 15 amino acids. From germline, CDR1 is KGHSH and CDR2 LQKENI. DNA for the CDR3: TGTGCCAGCTCCCCATCTATCGTCTCCTACAATGAGCAGTTCTTC. As protein: CASSPSIVSYNEQFF.

This clonotype was detected ten times or more. The rearrangement joins TRBV29-1 to TRBJ2-1, with no clear D. The CDR3 length is 14 residues. V lost 0 bases and J 0 bases, leaving 6 bases between the germline ends. Germline V CDR1 and CDR2: SQVTM, ANQGSEA. CDR3 sequence reads: CSVEDASSYNEQFF. The CDR3 DNA sequence: TGCAGCGTTGAAGATGCTAGCTCCTACAATGAGCAGTTCTTC.

For this clonotype: A much larger clone lies one base from this, so it may be a read error. V gene TRBV7-6 combines with J gene TRBJ1-1; D gene unclear. V lost 3 bases to trimming and J lost 1 base, with 6 bases between them. CDR1 is SGHVS, CDR2 FNYEAQ, per germline. The CDR3 spans 13 residues. The CDR3 here is CASSFGGNTEAFF. The CDR3 bases are TGTGCCAGCAGCTTCGGAGGGAACACTGAAGCTTTCTTT. Full variable domain (remainder filled in from reference TRBV7-6 and TRBJ1-1): GAGVSQSPRYKVTKRGQDVALRCDPISGHVSLYWYRQALGQGPEFLTYFNYEAQQDKSGLPNDRFSAERPEGSISTLTIQRTEQRDSAMYRCASSFGGNTEAFFGQGTRLTVV.

This clonotype was picked up many times. The chain has TRBV6-1 and TRBJ2-1, with TRBD2 identical over 11 bases. CDR1 and CDR2 (germline): MNHNS, SASEGT. The CDR3 sequence is 13 residues long. Losses at the gene ends were 7 bases for V and 9 bases for J; bases not matched to a gene: 5. The CDR3 DNA follows: TGTGCCAGCACACCCGGGACTAGCGGTGAGCAGTTCTTC. This sequence encodes CASTPGTSGEQFF.

This clonotype was seen many times. The gene calls are TRBV24-1 and TRBJ2-3, with TRBD2 matching over 7 bases. CDR3 length: 11 amino acids. V shed 6 bases and J 14 bases; nucleotides not matched to a gene: 7. Germline V gene lookup returns CDR1 KGHDR and CDR2 SFDVKD. The CDR3 DNA reads as TGTGCCACCAGTACGGGAGGTTCGTGGTATTTT. The encoded protein is CATSTGGSWYF.

This clonotype was recorded at least ten times. V and J are TRBV4-3 and TRBJ1-5; 8 bases fit TRBD1. The CDR3 length is 19 residues. The V and J ends lost 0 bases and 6 bases, in that order; junction bases with no gene match: 16. Germline V CDR1 and CDR2: LGHNA, YSLEER. For the CDR3, the DNA is TGCGCCAGCAGCCAAGATTTTAGTTCAGGGGGCGCAATAGCTCAGCCCCAGCATTTT. It translates to CASSQDFSSGGAIAQPQHF.

The rearrangement joins TRBV7-9 to TRBJ2-7; D remains unclear. The V end was cut by 0 bases, the J end by 1 base, with 7 bases between. This CDR3 has 14 amino acids. Per germline, CDR1 SEHNR and CDR2 FQNEAQ (reference sequence). CDR3 sequence reads: CASSLASESYEQYF. CDR3 DNA sequence: TGTGCCAGCAGCTTAGCGTCGGAATCCTACGAGCAGTACTTC.

This clonotype appeared many times. The chain has TRBV5-1 and TRBJ2-7; the match to TRBD1 covers 8 bases. Trimming at V came to 1 base and at J to 7 bases, leaving 10 bases not matched to a gene. This CDR3 has 15 amino acids. The V gene's germline CDR1 is SGHRS and CDR2 YFSETQ. The CDR3 region is CASSLIGQGLNEQYF. CDR3 sequence (DNA): TGCGCCAGCAGCTTGATCGGACAGGGTTTGAATGAGCAGTACTTC.